The 24 T cell receptor beta chains listed next were all sequenced from one sample in a study of control samples from healthy donors and cancer patients. Libraries were prepared by immunoSEQ multiplex PCR; TCRdb keeps only in-frame clonotypes and omits some of them. The sample consists of approximately 90,000 clones, about 89% of them appearing once. Sequencing was performed on blood. All receptors derive from a man in his thirties or forties in good health.

This chain joins TRBV11-3 and TRBJ2-1; 8 positions match TRBD2. The V segment lost 4 bases and the J segment 2 bases; nucleotides outside the gene matches: 1. The CDR3 is 14 amino acids. CDR1 and CDR2 from the germline V gene are SGHNT and YENEEA. The CDR3 bases are TGTGCCAGCAGCTCGGGACTAGCCTACAATGAGCAGTTCTTC. Translating it yields CASSSGLAYNEQFF.

The J gene is TRBJ2-7, the V gene TRBV1; TRBD2 is the table's D call, not checked against the DNA. TRBV1 is deemed a pseudogene. This CDR3 region has 19 residues. The CDR3 sequence: CTSSQDPGGRVISTYEQYV. The CDR3 bases are TGCACCAGCAGCCAAGATCCGGGAGGTAGGGTAATCAGTACCTACGAGCAGTACGTC.

The chain is built from TRBV24-1 and TRBJ2-5; the D call may be TRBD1 or TRBD2 (5 bases each). The CDR3 is made up of 16 amino acids. The germline CDR1 and CDR2 sequences are KGHDR and SFDVKD. V lost 9 bases to trimming and J lost 3 bases, with 22 bases between them. CDR3 in amino acids: CATSKNRVLGEETQYF. The CDR3 DNA is TGTGCCACCTCAAAGAACCGCGTTCTGGGGGAAGAGACCCAGTACTTC.

This clone was detected only once. The chain has TRBV24-1 and TRBJ1-5; TRBD1 matches at 7 bases. CDR3 length: 16 residues. Germline-derived CDR1 and CDR2 are KGHDR and SFDVKD. The trim removed 4 bases at V and 2 bases at J, leaving 7 bases unmatched. The CDR3 region is CATSEGAGQGNQPQHF. CDR3 DNA: TGTGCCACCAGTGAAGGAGCAGGACAGGGCAATCAGCCCCAGCATTTT.

This clone is a singleton in its sample. The V call is TRBV6-2 or TRBV6-3, the J call TRBJ2-1; 7 bases map to TRBD2. The CDR3 is made up of 18 amino acids. Germline trimming cut 6 bases from V and 0 bases from J; bases unmatched to any gene: 14. CDR1 is MNHEY, CDR2 SVGEGT, per germline. The chain's CDR3 is CASSDSGLTSSSYNEQFF. The CDR3 DNA is TGTGCCAGCAGCGATTCGGGACTAACCAGCAGCTCCTACAATGAGCAGTTCTTC.

This clone has a single count. In the same sample, other DNA sequences code for this CDR3. The chain employs TRBV18 and TRBJ2-5, with D perhaps given as TRBD1 or TRBD2 (5 bases each). Germline V gene data show CDR1 as KGHSH and CDR2 as LQKENI. There are 14 residues in the CDR3. V was trimmed by 2 bases and J by 2 bases, leaving 9 bases between them. The CDR3: CASSPGTEQETQYF. In DNA form, the CDR3 reads TGTGCCAGCTCACCAGGGACGGAGCAAGAGACCCAGTACTTC.

This clone was picked up many times. The chain carries TRBV7-9 and TRBJ1-2; D gene unclear. The germline V and J ends were trimmed by 2 bases and 4 bases, with 11 bases remaining between them. This CDR3 is built from 14 residues. CDR1 is SEHNR and CDR2 is FQNEAQ in the germline V gene (reference sequence). CDR3 DNA sequence: TGTGCCAGCAGCTTACCCATTCAGAGCTATGGCTACACCTTC. It codes for CASSLPIQSYGYTF.

This rearrangement joins TRBV27 to TRBJ1-2; the D is unclear. The CDR3 sequence is 14 residues long. Trimming shortened V by 2 bases and J by 4 bases, and 11 bases separated the two germline ends. CDR1 and CDR2 from the germline V gene are MNHEY and SMNVEV (reference sequence). The CDR3 sequence is CASSLSRLPYGYTF. In DNA, the CDR3 is TGTGCCAGCAGTTTAAGCAGGCTACCCTATGGCTACACCTTC.

This clone was observed a handful of times. This chain links TRBV27 with TRBJ1-4; 9 positions match TRBD1. The CDR3 covers 14 residues. Germline CDR1 MNHEY, CDR2 SMNVEV (reference sequence). After removal of 6 bases from V and 7 bases from J, the junction contained 6 bases not matched to a gene. CDR3 DNA sequence: TGTGCCAGCAGGTCGACAGGGGGGGTTGAAAAACTGTTTTTT. Protein sequence: CASRSTGGVEKLFF.

The chain couples TRBV9 to TRBJ2-2, with TRBD2 matching 8 bases. Looked up from germline, CDR1 is SGDLS and CDR2 is YYNGEE. This CDR3 spans 15 amino acids. V lost 0 bases to trimming and J lost 5 bases; unmatched junction nucleotides: 3. The CDR3 region is CASSVAGGNTGELFF. CDR3 bases: TGTGCCAGCAGCGTAGCGGGGGGGAATACCGGGGAGCTGTTTTTT.

This clone has only one observation. Additional DNA sequences in this sample encode the identical CDR3. The rearrangement uses TRBV5-1 and TRBJ1-6, with D possibly being TRBD1 (5 bases). The CDR3 is 18 amino acids. The germline V and J ends were trimmed by 0 bases and 0 bases, with 13 bases remaining between them. Germline loops: CDR1 SGHRS, CDR2 YFSETQ. The CDR3 here is CASSLEGVQSSYNSPLHF. The CDR3 coding sequence is TGCGCCAGCAGCTTGGAAGGGGTCCAAAGCTCCTATAATTCACCCCTCCACTTT.

This sequence joins TRBV5-6 and TRBJ1-5; TRBD1 matches at 10 bases. The CDR3 runs to 19 residues. The J segment lost 1 base and the V segment lost 1 base, leaving 11 bases of the junction unmatched. Germline V gene data show CDR1 as SGHDT and CDR2 as YYEEEE. CDR3: CASSLWPPGQGRSNQPQHF. The DNA of the CDR3 is TGTGCCAGCAGCTTGTGGCCCCCGGGACAGGGGAGGAGCAATCAGCCCCAGCATTTT. Variable domain in full (rest from reference TRBV5-6 and TRBJ1-5): DAGVTQSPTHLIKTRGQQVTLRCSPKSGHDTVSWYQQALGQGPQFIFQYYEEEERQRGNFPDRFSGHQFPNYSSELNVNALLLGDSALYLCASSLWPPGQGRSNQPQHFGDGTRLSIL.

The chain is built from TRBV6-4 and TRBJ1-2; 10 bases are shared with TRBD1. Germline lookup yields CDR1 MRHNA and CDR2 SNTAGT. The CDR3 sequence is 14 residues long. V lost 6 bases to trimming and J lost 8 bases; unmatched junction nucleotides: 9. The CDR3 loop is CASSMTGGDQGYTF. Here the CDR3 DNA reads TGTGCCAGCAGCATGACAGGGGGCGACCAAGGCTACACCTTC.

CDR3 amino acids: CASSWGQASTDTQYF. The CDR3 DNA reads as TGTGCCAGCAGCTGGGGACAGGCCAGCACAGATACGCAGTATTTT. The rearrangement joins TRBV5-4 to TRBJ2-3; 8 bases match TRBD1. This CDR3 spans 15 amino acids. V was pared by 3 bases and J by 0 bases, with 3 bases of the junction left unmatched. The germline CDR1 and CDR2 sequences are SGHNT and YYREEE (reference sequence).

The chain carries TRBV11-3 and TRBJ2-1, with 7 bases lining up with TRBD1. Germline CDR1 and CDR2: SGHNT and YENEEA. The V gene end was trimmed by 0 bases and the J gene end by 3 bases; junction bases not matched to a gene: 5. The CDR3 consists of 16 residues. The CDR3 nucleotides read TGTGCCAGCAGCTTAGATCCGACAGGGATCTACAATGAGCAGTTCTTC. Translation: CASSLDPTGIYNEQFF.

The chain carries TRBV10-3 and TRBJ1-1; D call uncertain. Germline CDR1 is ENHRY and CDR2 is SYGVKD. The CDR3 is made up of 12 amino acids. The V end was cut by 10 bases, the J end by 2 bases, with 11 bases between. CDR3 in amino acids: CATTGTNTEAFF. Written as DNA, the CDR3 is TGTGCCACCACTGGTACAAACACTGAAGCTTTCTTT.

The chain joins TRBV30 to TRBJ1-2; maybe TRBD1 (6 bases). CDR3 length equals 14 residues. CDR1 is GTSNPN and CDR2 is SVGIG in the germline V gene (reference sequence). V lost 2 bases, J lost 5 bases, and 15 bases lay in between. CDR3 sequence reads: CAWSPGAGRYGYTF. CDR3 nucleotides: TGTGCCTGGAGTCCGGGGGCCGGACGATATGGCTACACCTTC.

This chain uses TRBV5-1 with TRBJ1-2; 7 bases are a match to TRBD1. With 0 bases clipped from V and 0 bases from J, the junction kept 2 bases outside the gene matches. The CDR3 totals 15 residues. The V gene's germline CDR1 is SGHRS and CDR2 YFSETQ. As DNA, the CDR3 is TGCGCCAGCAGCTTGGCTCAGGGGGCTAACTATGGCTACACCTTC. As protein: CASSLAQGANYGYTF.

This clone occurred a few times. J is TRBJ1-1 and V is TRBV4-1; D uncertain. Germline V gives CDR1 MGHRA, CDR2 YSYEKL. This CDR3 has 14 residues. The V gene lost 1 base and the J gene lost 3 bases, with 9 bases spanning the gap. For the CDR3, the DNA is TGCGCCAGCAGCCAAGCCATGGCCTACACTGAAGCTTTCTTT. Amino acids: CASSQAMAYTEAFF.

The DNA for the CDR3 is TGTGCCAGCAGCGACCACAGGGGGCCAGAGACCCAGTACTTC. Translated: CASSDHRGPETQYF. The chain employs TRBV3-1 (or the pseudogene TRBV3-2) and TRBJ2-5; 9 positions match TRBD1. The J segment lost 4 bases and the V segment lost 5 bases, leaving 5 bases of the junction unmatched. CDR1 LGHDT and CDR2 YNNKEL come from the germline V gene (reference sequence). This CDR3 region has 14 residues.

The chain uses TRBV7-8 and TRBJ1-5; TRBD1 is a possible D gene (5 bases). The V gene's germline CDR1 is SGHVS and CDR2 FQNEAQ. The ends were cut back, 5 bases at V and 5 bases at J, with 10 bases in the middle. This CDR3 contains 13 residues. CDR3 DNA sequence: TGTGCCAGCAGCAGGTGGGGGGATCAGCCCCAGCATTTT. It specifies CASSRWGDQPQHF.

The V gene is TRBV19, the J gene TRBJ1-1; D might be TRBD1 (5 bases). The CDR3 is 15 residues long. Germline CDR1 and CDR2: LNHDA and SQIVND (reference sequence). V shed 6 bases and J shed 4 bases, with 18 bases lying between them. In DNA form, the CDR3 reads TGTGCCAGTAGCCTCGGTAATGGGGGTCGCACTGAAGCTTTCTTT. Its protein product is CASSLGNGGRTEAFF.

The rearrangement links TRBV5-1 to TRBJ2-3; D gene uncertain. The ends were cut back, 5 bases at V and 4 bases at J, with 11 bases in the middle. Germline CDR1 and CDR2: SGHRS and YFSETQ. The CDR3 has 13 amino acids. The CDR3 is CASSTIGADTQYF. The CDR3 coding sequence is TGCGCCAGCAGTACAATAGGAGCAGATACGCAGTATTTT.

This sequence joins TRBV7-3 and TRBJ2-5; D uncertain. The CDR3 runs to 13 residues. Trimming removed 5 bases at V and 3 bases at J, with 10 bases between. The V gene's germline CDR1 is SGHTA and CDR2 FQGTGA. The CDR3 loop reads CASSPSREETQYF. In nucleotides, the CDR3 is TGTGCCAGCAGCCCCTCTAGGGAAGAGACCCAGTACTTC.